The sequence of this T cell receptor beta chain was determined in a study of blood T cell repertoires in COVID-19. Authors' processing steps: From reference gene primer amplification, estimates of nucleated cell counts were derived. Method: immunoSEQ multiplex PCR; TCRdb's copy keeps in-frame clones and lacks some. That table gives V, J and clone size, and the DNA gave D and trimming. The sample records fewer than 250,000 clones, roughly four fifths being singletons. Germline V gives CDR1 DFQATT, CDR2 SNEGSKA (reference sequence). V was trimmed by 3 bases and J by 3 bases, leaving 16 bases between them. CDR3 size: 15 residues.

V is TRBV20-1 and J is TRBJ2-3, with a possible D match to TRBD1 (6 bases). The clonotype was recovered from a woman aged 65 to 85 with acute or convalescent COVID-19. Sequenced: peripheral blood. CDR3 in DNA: TGCAGTGCTAGTGCCTCCTGGGGGCCGACAGATACGCAGTATTTT. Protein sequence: CSASASWGPTDTQYF.